This paragraph reports one T cell receptor (beta chain). Trimming removed 5 bases at V and 4 bases at J, with 15 bases between. The CDR3 extends over 15 amino acids. Germline CDR1 MRHNA, CDR2 SNTAGT. The data stem from a study of shared clonotypes between healthy human individuals. Generated by immunoSEQ multiplex PCR, the TCRdb table keeps only in-frame clones and is missing some. The sample has more than 2 million clones, 95% seen once. The clonotype originates from a man aged 18 to 30 in good health. The chain links TRBV6-4 to TRBJ2-1; unclear D gene. Sequencing input: naive CD4+ T cells sorted from blood. Described subset: CD45RA+ positively selected. CDR3 protein: CASSNEAGEYNEQFF. The DNA of the CDR3 is TGTGCCAGCAGTAATGAGGCAGGAGAGTACAATGAGCAGTTCTTC.